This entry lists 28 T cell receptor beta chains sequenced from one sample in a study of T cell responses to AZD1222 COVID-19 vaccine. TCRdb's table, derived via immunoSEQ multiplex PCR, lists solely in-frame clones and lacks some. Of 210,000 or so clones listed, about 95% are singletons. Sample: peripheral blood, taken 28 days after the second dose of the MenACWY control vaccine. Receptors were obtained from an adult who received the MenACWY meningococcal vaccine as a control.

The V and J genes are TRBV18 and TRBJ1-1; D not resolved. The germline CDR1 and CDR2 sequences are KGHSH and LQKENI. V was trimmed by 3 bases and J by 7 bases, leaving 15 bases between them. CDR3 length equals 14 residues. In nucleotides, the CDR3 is TGTGCCAGCTCACCGGTGGAGGCGACGGTTGAAGCTTTCTTT. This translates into CASSPVEATVEAFF.

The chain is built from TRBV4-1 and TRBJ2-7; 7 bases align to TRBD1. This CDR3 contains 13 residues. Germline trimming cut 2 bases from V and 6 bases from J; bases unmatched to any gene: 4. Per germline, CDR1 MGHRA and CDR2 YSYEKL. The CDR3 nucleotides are TGCGCCAGCAGCCAAAGACAGGGTGGCGAGCAGTACTTC. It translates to CASSQRQGGEQYF.

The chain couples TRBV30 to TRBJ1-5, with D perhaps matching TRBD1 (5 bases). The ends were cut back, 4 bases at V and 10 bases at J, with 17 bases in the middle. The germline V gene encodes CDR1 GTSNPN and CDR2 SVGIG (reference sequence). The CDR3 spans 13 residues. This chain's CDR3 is CAWTSGERAPQHF. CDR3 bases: TGTGCCTGGACCTCGGGGGAAAGAGCTCCCCAGCATTTT.

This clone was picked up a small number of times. The CDR3 coding sequence is TGTGCCAGCAGCCCTCGAAGCGGGGGCCAGAATGAGCAGTTCTTC. Residues: CASSPRSGGQNEQFF. The V call is TRBV7-2, the J call TRBJ2-1; TRBD2 agrees at 8 bases. Germline CDR1 SGHTA, CDR2 FQGNSA. The CDR3 totals 15 residues. V trimming: 5 bases; J trimming: 7 bases; junction bases outside the gene matches: 10.

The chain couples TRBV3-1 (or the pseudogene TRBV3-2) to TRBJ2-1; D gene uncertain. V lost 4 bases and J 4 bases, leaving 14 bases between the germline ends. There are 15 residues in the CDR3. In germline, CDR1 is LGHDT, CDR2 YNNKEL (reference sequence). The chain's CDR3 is CASSPLGGDYNEQFF. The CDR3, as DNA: TGTGCCAGCAGCCCCCTAGGTGGTGATTACAATGAGCAGTTCTTC.

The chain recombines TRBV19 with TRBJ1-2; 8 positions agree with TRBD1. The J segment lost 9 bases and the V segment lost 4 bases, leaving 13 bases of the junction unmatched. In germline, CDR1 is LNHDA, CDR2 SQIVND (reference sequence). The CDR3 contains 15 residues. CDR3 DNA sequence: TGTGCCAGTAGTACTTACGACAGGGGAAGAAACAGCTACACCTTC. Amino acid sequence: CASSTYDRGRNSYTF.

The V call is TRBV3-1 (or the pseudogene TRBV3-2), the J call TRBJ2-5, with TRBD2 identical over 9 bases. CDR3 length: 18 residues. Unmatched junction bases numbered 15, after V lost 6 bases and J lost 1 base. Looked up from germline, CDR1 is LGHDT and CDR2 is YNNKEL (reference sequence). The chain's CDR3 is CASSRSWASGMLQETQYF. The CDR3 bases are TGTGCCAGCAGTCGAAGCTGGGCTAGCGGGATGCTCCAAGAGACCCAGTACTTC.

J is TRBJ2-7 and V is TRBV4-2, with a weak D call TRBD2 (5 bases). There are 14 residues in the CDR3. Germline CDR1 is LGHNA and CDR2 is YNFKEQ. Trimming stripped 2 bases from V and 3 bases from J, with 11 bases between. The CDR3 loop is CASSQSSTSYEQYF. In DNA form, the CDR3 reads TGTGCCAGCAGCCAATCCTCAACTAGCTACGAGCAGTACTTC.

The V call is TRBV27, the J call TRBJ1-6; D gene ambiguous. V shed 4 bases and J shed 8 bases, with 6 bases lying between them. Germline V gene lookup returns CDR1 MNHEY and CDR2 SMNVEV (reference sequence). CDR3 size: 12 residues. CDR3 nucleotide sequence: TGTGCCAGCAGTTCGTACGATTCACCCCTCCACTTT. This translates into CASSSYDSPLHF.

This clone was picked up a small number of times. CDR3: CASSQDTYRTAPPDYYEQYF. CDR3 DNA sequence: TGTGCCAGCAGCCAAGATACGTATAGGACAGCTCCCCCGGACTACTACGAGCAGTACTTC. V and J are TRBV3-1 (or the pseudogene TRBV3-2) and TRBJ2-7; D possibly matches TRBD1 or TRBD2 (6 bases each). Germline loops: CDR1 LGHDT, CDR2 YNNKEL (reference sequence). Trimming removed 0 bases at V and 3 bases at J, with 27 bases between. The CDR3 has 20 residues.

DNA of the CDR3: TGTGCCAGTAGTGAGTCAGCCGGGAAACTGTTTTTT. The encoded protein is CASSESAGKLFF. The chain couples TRBV19 to TRBJ1-4; no firm D call. This CDR3 is 12 amino acids long. The germline gives CDR1 LNHDA, CDR2 SQIVND (reference sequence). V lost 5 bases and J lost 11, with 12 bases in between.

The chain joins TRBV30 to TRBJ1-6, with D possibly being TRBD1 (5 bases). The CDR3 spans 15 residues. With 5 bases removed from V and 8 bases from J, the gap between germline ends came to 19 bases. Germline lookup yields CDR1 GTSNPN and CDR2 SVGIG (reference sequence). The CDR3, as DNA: TGTGCCTGGCGGGGACCCGGGACGGGGCATTCACCCCTCCACTTT. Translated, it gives CAWRGPGTGHSPLHF.

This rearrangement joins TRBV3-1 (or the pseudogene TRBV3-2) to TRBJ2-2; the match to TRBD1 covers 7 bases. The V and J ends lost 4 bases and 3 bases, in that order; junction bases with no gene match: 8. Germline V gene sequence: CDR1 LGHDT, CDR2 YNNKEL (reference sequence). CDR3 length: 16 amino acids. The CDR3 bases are TGTGCCAGCAGCCCCCGGGACAGTACCTACACCGGGGAGCTGTTTTTT. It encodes CASSPRDSTYTGELFF.

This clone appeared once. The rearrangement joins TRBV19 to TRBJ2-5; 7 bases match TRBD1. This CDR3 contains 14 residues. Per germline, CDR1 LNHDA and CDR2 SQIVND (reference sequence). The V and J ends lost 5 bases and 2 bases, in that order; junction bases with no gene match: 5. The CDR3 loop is CASSEPGQQETQYF. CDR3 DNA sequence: TGTGCCAGTAGTGAACCGGGACAGCAAGAGACCCAGTACTTC.

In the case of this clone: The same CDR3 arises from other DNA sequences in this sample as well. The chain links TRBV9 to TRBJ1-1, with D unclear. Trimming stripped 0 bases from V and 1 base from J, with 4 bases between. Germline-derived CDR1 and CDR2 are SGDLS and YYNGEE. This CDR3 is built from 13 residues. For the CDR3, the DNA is TGTGCCAGCAGCGTAGAAGGGAACACTGAAGCTTTCTTT. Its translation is CASSVEGNTEAFF.

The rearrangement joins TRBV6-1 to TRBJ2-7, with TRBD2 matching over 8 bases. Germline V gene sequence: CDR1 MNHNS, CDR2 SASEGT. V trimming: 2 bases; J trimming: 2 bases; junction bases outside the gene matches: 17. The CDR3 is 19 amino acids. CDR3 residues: CASSERVLARLAKAYEQYF. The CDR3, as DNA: TGTGCCAGCAGTGAAAGGGTTTTGGCCCGACTAGCGAAGGCCTACGAGCAGTACTTC.

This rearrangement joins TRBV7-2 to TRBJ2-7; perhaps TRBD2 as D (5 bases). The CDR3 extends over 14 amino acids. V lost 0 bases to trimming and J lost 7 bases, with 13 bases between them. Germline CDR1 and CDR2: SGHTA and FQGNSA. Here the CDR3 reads CASSLALVPGEQYF. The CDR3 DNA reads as TGTGCCAGCAGCTTAGCCCTAGTCCCGGGGGAGCAGTACTTC.

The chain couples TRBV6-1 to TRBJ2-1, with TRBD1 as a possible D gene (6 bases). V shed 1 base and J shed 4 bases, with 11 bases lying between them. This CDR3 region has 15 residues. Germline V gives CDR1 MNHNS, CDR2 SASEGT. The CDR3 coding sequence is TGTGCCAGCAGTGAAGGAGGGACAACGTACAATGAGCAGTTCTTC. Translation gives CASSEGGTTYNEQFF.

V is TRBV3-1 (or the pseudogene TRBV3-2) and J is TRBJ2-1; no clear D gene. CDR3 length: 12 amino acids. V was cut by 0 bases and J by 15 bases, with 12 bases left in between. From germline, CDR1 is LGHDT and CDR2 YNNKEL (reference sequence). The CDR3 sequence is CASSQEGGSRFF. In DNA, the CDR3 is TGTGCCAGCAGCCAAGAGGGCGGTTCGAGGTTCTTC.

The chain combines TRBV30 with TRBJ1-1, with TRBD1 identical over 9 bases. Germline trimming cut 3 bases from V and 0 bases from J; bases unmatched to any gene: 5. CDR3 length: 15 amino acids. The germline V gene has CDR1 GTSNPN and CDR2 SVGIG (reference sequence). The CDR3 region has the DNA TGTGCCTGGAGCTACAGGGGGCCCATGAACACTGAAGCTTTCTTT. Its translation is CAWSYRGPMNTEAFF.

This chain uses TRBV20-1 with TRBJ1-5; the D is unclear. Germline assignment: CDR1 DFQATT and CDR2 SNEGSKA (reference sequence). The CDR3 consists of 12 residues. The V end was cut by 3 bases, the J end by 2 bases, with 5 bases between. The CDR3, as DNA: TGCAGTGCTAGTCGAGGCAATCAGCCCCAGCATTTT. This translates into CSASRGNQPQHF.

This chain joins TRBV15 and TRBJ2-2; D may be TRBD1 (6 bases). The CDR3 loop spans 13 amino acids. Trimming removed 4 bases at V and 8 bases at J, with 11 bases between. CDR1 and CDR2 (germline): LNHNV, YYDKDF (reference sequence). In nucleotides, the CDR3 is TGTGCCACCAGCATCAGGGGTTCAGGGGAGCTGTTTTTT. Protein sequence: CATSIRGSGELFF.

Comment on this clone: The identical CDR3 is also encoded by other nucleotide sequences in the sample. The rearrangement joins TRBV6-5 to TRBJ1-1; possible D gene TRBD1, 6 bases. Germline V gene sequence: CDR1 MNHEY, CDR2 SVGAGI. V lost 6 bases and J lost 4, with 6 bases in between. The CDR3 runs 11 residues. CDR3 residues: CASSRGTEAFF. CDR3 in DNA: TGTGCCAGCAGCAGGGGCACTGAAGCTTTCTTT.

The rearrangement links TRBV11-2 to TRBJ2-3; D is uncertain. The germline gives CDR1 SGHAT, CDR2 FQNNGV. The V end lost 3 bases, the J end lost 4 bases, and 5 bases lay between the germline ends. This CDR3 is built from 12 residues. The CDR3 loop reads CASSLGADTQYF. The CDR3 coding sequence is TGTGCCAGCAGCTTGGGCGCAGATACGCAGTATTTT.

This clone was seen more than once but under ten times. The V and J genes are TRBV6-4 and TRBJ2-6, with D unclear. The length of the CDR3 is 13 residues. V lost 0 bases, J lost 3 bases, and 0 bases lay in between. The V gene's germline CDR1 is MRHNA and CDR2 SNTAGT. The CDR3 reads CASSDSGANVLTF. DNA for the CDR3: TGTGCCAGCAGTGACTCTGGGGCCAACGTCCTGACTTTC.

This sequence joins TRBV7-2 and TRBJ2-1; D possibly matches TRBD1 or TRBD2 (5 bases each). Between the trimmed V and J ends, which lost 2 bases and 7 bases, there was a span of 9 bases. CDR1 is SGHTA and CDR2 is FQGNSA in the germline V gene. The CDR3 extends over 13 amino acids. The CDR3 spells CASSLFGANEQFF. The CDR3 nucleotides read TGTGCCAGCAGCTTATTCGGGGCTAATGAGCAGTTCTTC. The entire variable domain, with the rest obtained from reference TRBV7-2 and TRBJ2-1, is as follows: GAGVSQSPSNKVTEKGKDVELRCDPISGHTALYWYRQSLGQGLEFLIYFQGNSAPDKSGLPSDRFSAERTGGSVSTLTIQRTQQEDSAVYLCASSLFGANEQFFGPGTRLTVL.

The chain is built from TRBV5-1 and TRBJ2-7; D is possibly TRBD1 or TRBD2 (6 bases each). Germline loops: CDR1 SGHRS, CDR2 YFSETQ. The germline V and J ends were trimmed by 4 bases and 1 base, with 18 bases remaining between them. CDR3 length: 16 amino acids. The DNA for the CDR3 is TGCGCCAGCAGCGGGGGGCGAGGACTACGATCCTACGAGCAGTACTTC. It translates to CASSGGRGLRSYEQYF.

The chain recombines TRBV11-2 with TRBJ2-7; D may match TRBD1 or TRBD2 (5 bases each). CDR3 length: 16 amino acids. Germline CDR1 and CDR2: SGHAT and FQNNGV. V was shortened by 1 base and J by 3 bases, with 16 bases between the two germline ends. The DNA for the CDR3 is TGTGCCAGCAGCTTAGGTTTACGGGGCGAAAGCTACGAGCAGTACTTC. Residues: CASSLGLRGESYEQYF.